The present entry profiles one T cell receptor (beta chain) with its context. No antigen is known for it. V was pared by 3 bases and J by 5 bases, with 17 bases between. CDR1 KGHSH and CDR2 LQKENI come from the germline V gene. The CDR3 has 15 residues. This sample stems from a study of cytomegalovirus exposure and HLA in healthy donors. For the study at large: There were roughly 80 million unique TCRs (from HLA-typed donors) in an early data release. Broader study findings: Apart from CMV serostatus, no immune exposure information was available. TRBV6-2, TRBV6-3 and some other V segments were unresolvable in 87-base-pair reads. A later analysis reportedly identified an Asian-associated ancestry cluster as carrying fewer N-insertions than the roughly 700-donor mean.

The study ran its PCR with 60 Vbeta and 13 Jbeta primers. This table comes from immunoSEQ multiplex PCR, and its TCRdb copy is limited to in-frame clones, with some not included. This table has some 90,000 clones, over 65% appearing once. The clonotype comes from a human donor in good health. This chain joins TRBV18 and TRBJ2-7; the D gene is possibly TRBD1 (5 bases). Sequenced: PBMCs. CDR3 nucleotide sequence: TGTGCCAGCTCACCTACTTTGTCAGGGCACGACGAGCAGTACTTC. Protein: CASSPTLSGHDEQYF. The full variable domain, rest sourced from reference TRBV18 and TRBJ2-7, is NAGVMQNPRHLVRRRGQEARLRCSPMKGHSHVYWYRQLPEEGLKFMVYLQKENIIDESGMPKERFSAEFPKEGPSILRIQQVVRGDSAAYFCASSPTLSGHDEQYFGPGTRLTVT.